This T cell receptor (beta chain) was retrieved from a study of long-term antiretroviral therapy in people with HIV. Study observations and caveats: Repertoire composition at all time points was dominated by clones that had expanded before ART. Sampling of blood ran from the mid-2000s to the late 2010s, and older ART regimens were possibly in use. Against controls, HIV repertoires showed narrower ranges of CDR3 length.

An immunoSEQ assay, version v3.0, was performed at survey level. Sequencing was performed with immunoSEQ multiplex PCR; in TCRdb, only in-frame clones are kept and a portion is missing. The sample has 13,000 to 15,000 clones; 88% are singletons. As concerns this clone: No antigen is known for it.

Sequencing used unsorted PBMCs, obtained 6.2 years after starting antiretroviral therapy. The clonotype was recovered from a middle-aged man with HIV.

The CDR3 is CASGLVGSLNTIYF. CDR3 DNA: TGTGCTAGTGGTTTGGTAGGTAGTTTGAACACCATATATTTT. The chain joins TRBV12-5 to TRBJ1-3; D gene uncertain. This CDR3 spans 14 amino acids. Trimming removed 0 bases from V and 7 bases from J, with 10 bases in between. Germline V gene sequence: CDR1 LGHNT, CDR2 FRNRAP.